These 17 T cell receptor beta chains originate from one sample sequenced in a study of early T cells in non-severe SARS-CoV-2 infection. Each CDR3 protein gets one entry after TCRdb re-called the 5' RACE reads with MiXCR. Counted here are some 48,000 distinct CDR3 sequences, roughly 7.7% occurring once; the ten biggest clones make up roughly 5.9%. The material sequenced was whole blood. These receptors were obtained from an adult who was a healthcare worker with PCR-confirmed SARS-CoV-2 infection or an uninfected control (not recorded which).

This clonotype was observed at least ten times. The V gene is TRBV29-1, the J gene TRBJ2-2, with no clear D. Germline CDR1 SQVTM, CDR2 ANQGSEA. The CDR3 runs 12 residues. V lost 5 bases and J 5 bases, leaving 9 bases between the germline ends. The CDR3, as DNA: TGCAGCGTTTTTTCCGGGACCGGGGAGCTGTTTTTT. This encodes CSVFSGTGELFF.

V gene TRBV18 combines with J gene TRBJ2-1; 7 bases are a match to TRBD1. There are 12 residues in the CDR3. J was trimmed by 10 bases and V by 5 bases; bases with no gene match: 5. From germline, CDR1 is KGHSH and CDR2 LQKENI. This chain's CDR3 is CASSLGTDEQFF. Written as DNA, the CDR3 is TGTGCCAGCTCATTAGGGACAGACGAGCAGTTCTTC. The complete variable domain, with remaining parts taken from reference TRBV18 and TRBJ2-1, reads NAGVMQNPRHLVRRRGQEARLRCSPMKGHSHVYWYRQLPEEGLKFMVYLQKENIIDESGMPKERFSAEFPKEGPSILRIQQVVRGDSAAYFCASSLGTDEQFFGPGTRLTVL.

V usage is TRBV4-1 and J usage is TRBJ1-6, with D unclear. The V gene lost 0 bases and the J gene lost 9 bases, with 6 bases spanning the gap. The CDR3 sequence is 13 residues long. Germline V gives CDR1 MGHRA, CDR2 YSYEKL. CDR3: CASSQDRVSPLHF. DNA for the CDR3: TGCGCCAGCAGCCAAGATAGGGTTTCACCCCTCCACTTT.

As for this clonotype: This may come from a read error, since a much larger clone is one base off. V is TRBV19 and J is TRBJ1-2; tentative D call: TRBD1 (6 bases). This CDR3 region has 14 residues. In germline, CDR1 is LNHDA, CDR2 SQIVND (reference sequence). The CDR3 reads CASGIWSGDYGYTF. DNA for the CDR3: TGTGCCAGTGGTATCTGGTCAGGGGACTATGGCTACACCTTC.

This clonotype has a count of ten or more. The genes are TRBV28 and TRBJ1-3; D unresolved. The CDR3 has 12 residues. V lost 3 bases and J 3 bases, leaving 3 bases between the germline ends. The V gene's germline CDR1 is MDHEN and CDR2 SYDVKM. The CDR3 DNA sequence: TGTGCCAGCAGTTTTCATGGAAACACCATATATTTT. Its translation is CASSFHGNTIYF.

The V and J genes are TRBV5-6 and TRBJ2-1; D uncertain. The CDR3 runs 11 residues. In germline, CDR1 is SGHDT, CDR2 YYEEEE. V was clipped by 3 bases and J by 9 bases, with 7 bases between them. CDR3 sequence reads: CASSSTREQFF. For the CDR3, the DNA is TGTGCCAGCAGCTCGACCCGTGAGCAGTTCTTC.

The table lists this clonotype with many counts. The V and J genes are TRBV29-1 and TRBJ2-6; D not certain. The ends were cut back, 5 bases at V and 4 bases at J, with 6 bases in the middle. Germline lookup yields CDR1 SQVTM and CDR2 ANQGSEA. This CDR3 contains 12 residues. The CDR3 DNA reads as TGCAGCGTTATGACCGGGGCCAACGTCCTGACTTTC. This codes for CSVMTGANVLTF.

By sample fraction, this clonotype is medium-sized. The J gene is TRBJ2-5, the V gene TRBV27; D gene unclear. The CDR3 runs to 14 residues. The V end was cut by 0 bases, the J end by 4 bases, with 9 bases between. The germline V gene encodes CDR1 MNHEY and CDR2 SMNVEV (reference sequence). CDR3 DNA sequence: TGTGCCAGCAGTTTATCCCACAGCTCAGAGACCCAGTACTTC. Translating gives CASSLSHSSETQYF.

The V and J genes are TRBV6-6 and TRBJ1-5, with D perhaps TRBD1 (6 bases). The germline V gene has CDR1 MNHNY and CDR2 SVGAGI (reference sequence). This CDR3 is built from 15 residues. V shed 5 bases and J shed 2 bases, with 13 bases lying between them. In nucleotides, the CDR3 is TGTGCCAGCAGTCTTACAGGGCAAGGCAATCAGCCCCAGCATTTT. This sequence encodes CASSLTGQGNQPQHF.

This clonotype was observed many times. The genes are TRBV27 and TRBJ1-1; D might be TRBD1 (5 bases). The CDR3 has 14 residues. V was clipped by 5 bases and J by 5 bases, with 15 bases between them. CDR1 and CDR2 (germline): MNHEY, SMNVEV (reference sequence). CDR3: CASSDRDGETEAFF. The CDR3 coding sequence is TGTGCCAGCAGTGATCGGGACGGCGAGACTGAAGCTTTCTTT.

This clonotype has a count of ten or more. CDR3 nucleotides: TGTGCCAGCTCGGGACTAACCTTCTCCTACAATGAGCAGTTCTTC. Protein product: CASSGLTFSYNEQFF. The genes are TRBV12-3 or TRBV12-4 and TRBJ2-1; 7 nucleotides agree with TRBD2. This CDR3 has 15 amino acids. J lost 0 bases, V lost 8 bases, and 7 bases had no gene match.

This clonotype has just a few counts. The genes are TRBV4-3 and TRBJ2-5, with TRBD2 identical over 9 bases. CDR1 LGHNA and CDR2 YSLEER come from the germline V gene. Losses at the gene ends were 2 bases for V and 2 bases for J; bases not matched to a gene: 15. The CDR3 extends over 19 amino acids. The CDR3 nucleotides are TGCGCCAGCAGCCAAAGGTGGCTAGCGGGGTCGGGACAACAAGAGACCCAGTACTTC. Translated: CASSQRWLAGSGQQETQYF.

This clonotype appeared many times. The chain joins TRBV6-5 to TRBJ1-2; 8 nucleotides align to TRBD1. Germline CDR1 is MNHEY and CDR2 is SVGAGI. The CDR3 contains 14 residues. Trimming took 7 bases from V and 8 from J; bases not matched to a gene: 12. The CDR3 loop reads CASTYTGQGSGYTF. The CDR3 bases are TGTGCCAGCACCTACACTGGACAGGGTAGCGGCTACACCTTC.

This clonotype was detected many times. The rearrangement uses TRBV29-1 and TRBJ1-2, with 8 bases that match TRBD1. The CDR3 is made up of 12 amino acids. Looked up from germline, CDR1 is SQVTM and CDR2 is ANQGSEA. The ends lost 6 bases at V and 11 bases at J; junction bases unmatched: 11. The CDR3 DNA follows: TGCAGCGTCTCCGGACAGGGTACGGGATACACCTTC. It yields the protein CSVSGQGTGYTF.

The CDR3, as DNA: TGTGCCAGCAGCTTAACACAGGGTTTATCACACGAGCAGTACTTC. Amino acids: CASSLTQGLSHEQYF. The chain recombines TRBV7-2 with TRBJ2-7, with D possibly being TRBD1 (6 bases). V was clipped by 2 bases and J by 5 bases, with 16 bases between them. The CDR3 covers 15 residues. Germline lookup yields CDR1 SGHTA and CDR2 FQGNSA.

This clonotype was detected a few times. CDR3 sequence: CASSPGQGHEQYF. CDR3 in DNA: TGTGCCAGCAGCCCCGGACAGGGCCACGAGCAGTACTTC. This chain joins TRBV12-3 or TRBV12-4 and TRBJ2-7; 8 bases are a match to TRBD1. With V trimmed by 6 bases and J by 5 bases, 6 bases remained unmatched. CDR3 size: 13 residues.

This clonotype was observed at least ten times. The rearrangement links TRBV18 to TRBJ2-7; 7 bases line up with TRBD1. Trimming removed 2 bases from V and 5 bases from J; junction bases left unmatched: 9. Germline-derived CDR1 and CDR2 are KGHSH and LQKENI. The CDR3 contains 15 residues. CDR3 nucleotide sequence: TGTGCCAGCTCACCAGGGGCAGGGGGAAAGGACGAGCAGTACTTC. Translated, it gives CASSPGAGGKDEQYF.